Listed here is a single T cell receptor (beta chain). Its antigen is currently unknown. The source of the sample is a study of CD4 T cells in relation to SARS-CoV-2 and coronaviruses. For the study at large: TCR beta CDR3s were sequenced after 10-day antigen culture of PBMCs.

Germline V gives CDR1 MDHEN, CDR2 SYDVKM. The CDR3 covers 19 residues. V lost 6 bases to trimming and J lost 6 bases; unmatched junction nucleotides: 19. TCRdb's copy holds only in-frame clones and misses some; the assay was immunoSEQ multiplex PCR. This sample yields more than 20,000 clones, of which around two thirds are seen a single time; roughly an eighth belongs to the top ten. Unexposed donor CD4+ T cells date from about 2011-2018, before the COVID-19 pandemic. The cells were cultured for about ten days before CD4+ T cells were isolated. Testing used SARS-CoV-2 S/N and four cold-coronavirus spikes on unexposed-donor CD4+ T cells, cells permitting.

Sequences were obtained from CD4+ T cells from PBMCs, cultured in vitro. The chain employs TRBV28 and TRBJ2-3, with 12 bases identical to TRBD2. The TCR sequence derives from a human donor in good health. The CDR3 region has the DNA TGTGCCAGCAGCCCCAGGGGGTGGACTAGCGGGATCCCGAGGGATACGCAGTATTTT. Its translation: CASSPRGWTSGIPRDTQYF.